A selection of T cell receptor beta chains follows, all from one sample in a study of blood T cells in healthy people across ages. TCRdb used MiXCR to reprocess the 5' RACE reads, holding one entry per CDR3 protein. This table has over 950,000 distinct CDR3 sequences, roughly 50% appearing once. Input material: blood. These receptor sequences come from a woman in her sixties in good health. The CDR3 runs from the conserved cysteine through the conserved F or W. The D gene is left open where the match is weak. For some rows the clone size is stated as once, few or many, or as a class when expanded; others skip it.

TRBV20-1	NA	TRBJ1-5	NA	CSAGGGGAQHF	TGCAGTGCTGGTGGGGGGGGAGCCCAGCATTTT
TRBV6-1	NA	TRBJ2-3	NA	CASSASGITDTQYF	TGTGCCAGCAGCGCATCAGGGATCACAGATACGCAGTATTTT
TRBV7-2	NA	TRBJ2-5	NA	CASSSLTAGITQRTQYF	TGTGCCAGCAGCTCTCTAACGGCGGGCATCACCCAGAGGACCCAGTACTTC
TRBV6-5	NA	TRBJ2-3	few	CASRPQGSSTDTQYF	TGTGCCAGCAGACCGCAGGGGTCCAGCACAGATACGCAGTATTTT
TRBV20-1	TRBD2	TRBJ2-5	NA	CSAKTSGRAGETRYF	TGCAGTGCCAAGACTAGCGGGAGGGCGGGAGAGACCCGGTACTTC
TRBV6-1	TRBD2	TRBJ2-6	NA	CASCLETSLNGANVLTF	TGTGCCAGCTGTCTAGAGACTAGCCTTAATGGGGCCAACGTCCTGACTTTC
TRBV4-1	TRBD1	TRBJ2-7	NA	CASSQGQRADKQYF	TGCGCCAGCAGCCAGGGACAGAGGGCCGACAAGCAGTACTTC
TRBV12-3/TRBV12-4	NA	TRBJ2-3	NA	CASSLLWTTDTQYF	TGTGCCAGCAGTTTATTGTGGACCACAGATACGCAGTATTTT
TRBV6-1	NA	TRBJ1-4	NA	CASSEMGELFF	TGTGCCAGCAGTGAAATGGGAGAACTGTTTTTT
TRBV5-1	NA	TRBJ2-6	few	CASSLSTGKAGGANVLTF	TGCGCCAGCAGCTTGAGTACAGGAAAAGCAGGTGGGGCCAACGTCCTGACTTTC